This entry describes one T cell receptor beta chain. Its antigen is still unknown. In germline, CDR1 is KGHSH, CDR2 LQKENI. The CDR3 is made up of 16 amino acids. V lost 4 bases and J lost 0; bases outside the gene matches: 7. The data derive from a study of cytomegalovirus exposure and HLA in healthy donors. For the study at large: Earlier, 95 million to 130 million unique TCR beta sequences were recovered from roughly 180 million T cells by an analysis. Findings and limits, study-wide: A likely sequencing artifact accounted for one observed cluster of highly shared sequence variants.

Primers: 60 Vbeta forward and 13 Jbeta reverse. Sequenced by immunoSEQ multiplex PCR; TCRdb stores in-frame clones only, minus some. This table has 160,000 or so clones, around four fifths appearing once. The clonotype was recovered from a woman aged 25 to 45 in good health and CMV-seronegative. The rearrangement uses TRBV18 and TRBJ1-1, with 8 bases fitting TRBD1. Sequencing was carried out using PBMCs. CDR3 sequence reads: CASSQGQANLNTEAFF. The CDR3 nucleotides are TGTGCCAGCTCACAGGGACAGGCCAATTTGAACACTGAAGCTTTCTTT.